The 28 T cell receptor beta chains below all came from one sample that was sequenced in a study of blood T cell repertoires in COVID-19. TCRdb keeps only in-frame clones here, not all; method: immunoSEQ multiplex PCR. The sample records tens of thousands of clones, more than 85% being singletons. Sequencing used peripheral blood. Receptors were obtained from a man aged 40-50 years with COVID-19, enrolled during active disease.

V usage is TRBV10-3 and J usage is TRBJ1-4, with 7 bases identical to TRBD1. Germline V gene lookup returns CDR1 ENHRY and CDR2 SYGVKD. J gave up 4 bases and V 0 bases, and 2 bases lay outside the gene matches. This CDR3 region has 15 residues. Written as DNA, the CDR3 is TGTGCCATCAGTGAGTCGACAGGGTATAATGAAAAACTGTTTTTT. It is translated as CAISESTGYNEKLFF.

V usage is TRBV5-1 and J usage is TRBJ2-3, with 7 positions matching TRBD1. The CDR3 has 17 residues. Germline CDR1 is SGHRS and CDR2 is YFSETQ. J gave up 6 bases and V 0 bases, and 13 bases lay outside the gene matches. CDR3 coding DNA: TGCGCCAGCAGCTTGGGGGGGACAGAGCCCCTTAGGGATACGCAGTATTTT. The encoded protein is CASSLGGTEPLRDTQYF.

The J gene is TRBJ2-1, the V gene TRBV2; 9 bases are a match to TRBD1. V gave up 6 bases and J gave up 7 bases; unmatched junction bases: 4. The length of the CDR3 is 13 residues. The germline V gene has CDR1 SNHLY and CDR2 FYNNEI. The CDR3 here is CASSLQGANEQFF. For the CDR3, the DNA is TGTGCCAGCAGCCTACAGGGGGCGAATGAGCAGTTCTTC. The full variable domain, its missing parts supplied by reference TRBV2 and TRBJ2-1, is EPEVTQTPSHQVTQMGQEVILRCVPISNHLYFYWYRQILGQKVEFLVSFYNNEISEKSEIFDDQFSVERPDGSNFTLKIRSTKLEDSAMYFCASSLQGANEQFFGPGTRLTVL.

The chain has TRBV12-3 or TRBV12-4 and TRBJ2-3, with 7 bases aligning to TRBD2. The length of the CDR3 is 13 residues. Germline trimming cut 3 bases from V and 5 bases from J; bases unmatched to any gene: 2. In DNA form, the CDR3 reads TGTGCCAGCAGTTTTGCTAGCGGAGATACGCAGTATTTT. The encoded protein is CASSFASGDTQYF.

The rearrangement joins TRBV7-6 to TRBJ2-7; TRBD2 agrees at 10 bases. The CDR3 is 17 amino acids. Germline trimming cut 6 bases from V and 2 bases from J; bases unmatched to any gene: 13. Germline CDR1 is SGHVS and CDR2 is FNYEAQ. DNA of the CDR3: TGTGCCAGCAGGCTGGGCCTTCTAGCGGGGGTTCCCTACGAGCAGTACTTC. This translates into CASRLGLLAGVPYEQYF.

The rearrangement uses TRBV7-2 and TRBJ2-5; D remains unclear. Looked up from germline, CDR1 is SGHTA and CDR2 is FQGNSA. V was trimmed by 6 bases and J by 2 bases, leaving 10 bases between them. There are 13 residues in the CDR3. In nucleotides, the CDR3 is TGTGCCAGCAGTACATGGGCTCAAGAGACCCAGTACTTC. Its protein is CASSTWAQETQYF.

This sequence joins TRBV5-1 and TRBJ2-1, with 8 positions matching TRBD2. This CDR3 has 15 residues. CDR1 and CDR2 (germline): SGHRS, YFSETQ. The V and J ends lost 1 base and 5 bases, in that order; junction bases with no gene match: 5. Here the CDR3 reads CASSLTLAGDNEQFF. In DNA, the CDR3 is TGCGCCAGCAGCTTGACTCTAGCGGGTGACAATGAGCAGTTCTTC.

The chain couples TRBV5-4 to TRBJ2-3; D is unclear. The V gene's germline CDR1 is SGHNT and CDR2 YYREEE (reference sequence). V shed 0 bases and J shed 4 bases, with 6 bases lying between them. CDR3 length equals 13 residues. CDR3 DNA sequence: TGTGCCAGCAGCTTGGCCTCGGCAGATACGCAGTATTTT. Its protein product is CASSLASADTQYF. Filled out from reference TRBV5-4 and TRBJ2-3, the complete variable domain reads ETGVTQSPTHLIKTRGQQVTLRCSSQSGHNTVSWYQQALGQGPQFIFQYYREEENGRGNFPPRFSGLQFPNYSSELNVNALELDDSALYLCASSLASADTQYFGPGTRLTVL.

The J gene is TRBJ2-3, the V gene TRBV3-1 (or the pseudogene TRBV3-2); D is undetermined. Germline CDR1 reads LGHDT; CDR2 reads YNNKEL (reference sequence). Deletions cut 5 bases from V and 4 bases from J, with 7 bases between. The CDR3 is 12 residues long. In DNA form, the CDR3 reads TGTGCCAGCAGCGGAGAGGCAGATACGCAGTATTTT. Protein product: CASSGEADTQYF.

This rearrangement joins TRBV12-3 or TRBV12-4 to TRBJ1-4, with unresolved D. The CDR3 runs to 12 residues. V dropped 6 bases and J dropped 10 bases, with 12 bases sitting between them. Here the CDR3 DNA reads TGTGCCAGCAGGTTGAGGAAAGGAAAACTGTTTTTT. This codes for CASRLRKGKLFF.

The V and J genes are TRBV30 and TRBJ2-7; no clear D. The germline V and J ends were trimmed by 0 bases and 6 bases, with 15 bases remaining between them. In germline, CDR1 is GTSNPN, CDR2 SVGIG (reference sequence). This CDR3 has 14 residues. The CDR3 spells CAWSVQSLTGEQYF. The CDR3 nucleotides read TGTGCCTGGAGTGTCCAATCCCTGACGGGCGAGCAGTACTTC.

V is TRBV10-3 and J is TRBJ2-7; TRBD2 might be the D (6 bases). Per the germline V gene, CDR1 is ENHRY and CDR2 is SYGVKD. The CDR3 consists of 13 residues. V was trimmed by 3 bases and J by 1 base, leaving 7 bases between them. Here the CDR3 reads CAISDGGSYEQYF. Here the CDR3 DNA reads TGTGCCATCAGTGACGGGGGTTCCTACGAGCAGTACTTC.

J is TRBJ2-6 and V is TRBV19, with D possibly TRBD1 on 6 matching bases. Germline lookup yields CDR1 LNHDA and CDR2 SQIVND (reference sequence). The V end was cut by 11 bases, the J end by 1 base, with 9 bases between. CDR3 length: 13 amino acids. CDR3 coding DNA: TGTGCCTGTGGACAGTCTGGGGCCAACGTCCTGACTTTC. As protein: CACGQSGANVLTF. The full variable domain, in which reference TRBV19 and TRBJ2-6 provide the parts outside the CDR3, is DGGITQSPKYLFRKEGQNVTLSCEQNLNHDAMYWYRQDPGQGLRLIYYSQIVNDFQKGDIAEGYSVSREKKESFPLTVTSAQKNPTAFYLCACGQSGANVLTFGAGSRLTVL.

A remark on this clone: This specimen includes other DNA sequences encoding the same CDR3. V usage is TRBV7-6 and J usage is TRBJ2-5, with D perhaps TRBD2 (5 bases). CDR3 length: 13 residues. V shed 1 base and J shed 4 bases, with 7 bases lying between them. In germline, CDR1 is SGHVS, CDR2 FNYEAQ. CDR3 DNA sequence: TGTGCCAGCAGCTTAGGAGGAGGAGAGACCCAGTACTTC. The encoded protein is CASSLGGGETQYF. The full variable domain, in which reference TRBV7-6 and TRBJ2-5 provide the parts outside the CDR3, is GAGVSQSPRYKVTKRGQDVALRCDPISGHVSLYWYRQALGQGPEFLTYFNYEAQQDKSGLPNDRFSAERPEGSISTLTIQRTEQRDSAMYRCASSLGGGETQYFGPGTRLLVL.

This chain joins TRBV6-5 and TRBJ2-7, with 7 positions matching TRBD2. The V segment lost 0 bases and the J segment 0 bases; nucleotides outside the gene matches: 2. The germline V gene encodes CDR1 MNHEY and CDR2 SVGAGI. CDR3 size: 15 residues. Here the CDR3 reads CASSYSGGSSYEQYF. CDR3 nucleotides: TGTGCCAGCAGTTACTCGGGAGGGAGCTCCTACGAGCAGTACTTC.

This rearrangement joins TRBV5-6 to TRBJ2-1; 7 positions agree with TRBD1. Germline loops: CDR1 SGHDT, CDR2 YYEEEE. V gave up 3 bases and J gave up 4 bases; unmatched junction bases: 7. This CDR3 region has 15 residues. The CDR3 DNA reads TGTGCCAGCAGCTGGCGGACAGGAGTATACAATGAGCAGTTCTTC. Translating gives CASSWRTGVYNEQFF.

The V call is TRBV7-2, the J call TRBJ2-3; the D gene is possibly TRBD1 (6 bases). Deletions cut 5 bases from V and 2 bases from J, with 14 bases between. Germline loops: CDR1 SGHTA, CDR2 FQGNSA. The CDR3 covers 15 residues. The CDR3 is CASSLTSGDTDTQYF. DNA of the CDR3: TGTGCCAGCAGCCTCACTTCAGGGGACACAGATACGCAGTATTTT. Based on the CDR3 plus reference TRBV7-2 and TRBJ2-3, the full variable domain is GAGVSQSPSNKVTEKGKDVELRCDPISGHTALYWYRQSLGQGLEFLIYFQGNSAPDKSGLPSDRFSAERTGGSVSTLTIQRTQQEDSAVYLCASSLTSGDTDTQYFGPGTRLTVL.

The chain joins TRBV3-1 (or the pseudogene TRBV3-2) to TRBJ2-1; D might be TRBD2 (7 bases). The germline gives CDR1 LGHDT, CDR2 YNNKEL (reference sequence). The CDR3 has 16 residues. The germline V and J ends were trimmed by 2 bases and 6 bases, with 17 bases remaining between them. The CDR3 protein is CASSQYSRGATNEQFF. The CDR3 nucleotides are TGTGCCAGCAGCCAATATTCTCGGGGGGCCACCAATGAGCAGTTCTTC.

The genes are TRBV10-3 and TRBJ1-2, with D possibly matching TRBD1 (6 bases). Germline V gene data show CDR1 as ENHRY and CDR2 as SYGVKD. CDR3 size: 12 residues. Trimming pared 10 bases from V and 3 bases from J, leaving 12 bases between. The CDR3 DNA is TGTGCCAGTACAGGGAGTGACTATGGCTACACCTTC. Its protein is CASTGSDYGYTF.

The chain has TRBV5-5 and TRBJ2-2; no clear D. Germline V gives CDR1 SGHKS, CDR2 YYEKEE (reference sequence). V was pared by 3 bases and J by 0 bases, with 6 bases between. The CDR3 contains 14 residues. CDR3 sequence (DNA): TGTGCCAGCAGCTCCCGTTCGAACACCGGGGAGCTGTTTTTT. Its translation is CASSSRSNTGELFF.

V gene TRBV6-5 combines with J gene TRBJ2-5, with TRBD1 matching over 9 bases. Germline V gene sequence: CDR1 MNHEY, CDR2 SVGAGI. The CDR3 totals 15 residues. V was clipped by 9 bases and J by 4 bases; unmatched bases: 12. The CDR3 region has the DNA TGTGCCAGGGCAACCCCGGGACAGGGAGGAGAGACCCAGTACTTC. It yields the protein CARATPGQGGETQYF.

CDR3 bases: TGCGCCAGCAGTGAGTATCGGGATAGCGGCTACCAAGAGACCCAGTACTTC. This gives the protein CASSEYRDSGYQETQYF. V usage is TRBV10-2 and J usage is TRBJ2-5; the D gene is possibly TRBD2 (6 bases). Germline V lookup: CDR1 WSHSY, CDR2 SAAADI. Trimming pared 1 base from V and 0 bases from J, leaving 15 bases between. This CDR3 has 17 amino acids.

This clone was picked up a small number of times. This sequence joins TRBV10-1 and TRBJ2-7; a possible D gene is TRBD2 (7 bases). CDR3 length equals 16 residues. Germline-derived CDR1 and CDR2 are WNHNN and SYGVQD (reference sequence). Between the trimmed V and J ends, which lost 2 bases and 5 bases, there was a span of 19 bases. The CDR3 reads CASSEEPGGLSDEQYF. The CDR3 region has the DNA TGCGCCAGCAGTGAGGAACCGGGGGGCCTTTCGGACGAGCAGTACTTC.

The chain uses TRBV5-5 and TRBJ1-5, with D tentatively TRBD1 (5 bases). CDR3 length equals 20 residues. The germline V and J ends were trimmed by 4 bases and 0 bases, with 26 bases remaining between them. Germline V gene lookup returns CDR1 SGHKS and CDR2 YYEKEE (reference sequence). The CDR3 coding sequence is TGTGCCAGCAGCCGGTATGAGAGACAGTCGTCGTTTGGTAGCAATCAGCCCCAGCATTTT. This codes for CASSRYERQSSFGSNQPQHF.

The chain has TRBV5-5 and TRBJ2-1, with 7 bases identical to TRBD2. CDR3 length: 14 residues. The V gene's germline CDR1 is SGHKS and CDR2 YYEKEE (reference sequence). V lost 3 bases and J lost 6; bases outside the gene matches: 6. The CDR3 DNA is TGTGCCAGCAGCTGGAGGACTAGTCTCAATGAGCAGTTCTTC. This encodes CASSWRTSLNEQFF.

The chain has TRBV10-3 and TRBJ1-6; 7 nucleotides line up with TRBD1. V lost 2 bases and J lost 10; bases outside the gene matches: 8. CDR3 length: 15 amino acids. Germline values: CDR1 ENHRY, CDR2 SYGVKD. The DNA for the CDR3 is TGTGCCATCAGTGAGGTTGGTCAGGGGGAATCACCCCTCCACTTT. It specifies CAISEVGQGESPLHF.

The chain is built from TRBV5-8 and TRBJ2-7; D is perhaps TRBD2 (6 bases). V was clipped by 2 bases and J by 1 base, with 13 bases between them. From germline, CDR1 is SGHTS and CDR2 YDEGEE. The CDR3 consists of 15 residues. This CDR3 reads CASSFGGIASYEQYF. Here the CDR3 DNA reads TGTGCCAGCAGCTTCGGGGGTATCGCATCCTACGAGCAGTACTTC.

The rearrangement uses TRBV28 and TRBJ1-6; 8 bases are a match to TRBD1. CDR1 and CDR2 (germline): MDHEN, SYDVKM. This CDR3 contains 15 residues. V lost 4 bases and J lost 6; bases outside the gene matches: 5. The CDR3 DNA reads as TGTGCCAGCAGTTCAGGACAGGGACGTAATTCACCCCTCCACTTT. This codes for CASSSGQGRNSPLHF.